This TCR beta chain was recovered during a study of chemoradiotherapy in HPV16-positive cancers (dated by TCRdb to 2021 to 2024). Broadly, across the study: Candidate HPV-specific T-cell clones and common TCR motifs were defined by functional T-cell assays performed on cells from two HPV16-positive patients. Whether T-cell immunity against the HPV oncoproteins E6 and E7 changes during chemoradiotherapy and whether survival is affected by this immunity were examined in the study. Next, the candidate HPV-specific TCRs and motifs were followed in TCR repertoires from approximately 87 patients with HPV-related cancers.

Because repertoires were sampled repeatedly during chemoradiotherapy, clonal expansion in the tumor microenvironment could be followed. For this clone: Its target antigen remains unknown. Per-base quality was not reported, and no clone a single base away is much larger than it. The sample contains more than one DNA sequence encoding this CDR3.

From cysteine to phenylalanine, the CDR3 is 14 amino acids long. Only CDR3 DNA is held: 42 bases, read in frame from base 1. CDR1 and CDR2, looked up from the germline V gene, are MGHRA and YSYEKL. The V end loses 4 bases and the J end loses 7 bases, and a stretch of 11 bases separates them. Beyond this particular receptor, the publication reports: Expansion of candidate HPV-specific clones and E7-related TCR motifs was observed in the tumor microenvironment during treatment, whereas no such expansion was observed for non-HPV-specific T cells. In HPV16-positive patients, expansion of HPV-responsive T cells during chemoradiotherapy was associated with improved recurrence-free survival. The survival association was reported for HPV16-positive patients, and the functional definition of HPV-specific T cells was derived from only a couple of HPV16-positive patients.

Library construction relied on the immunoSEQ multiplex PCR assay. The table comes from immuneACCESS by way of TCRdb, which keeps in-frame sequences with V and J called. Part of the clones is missing from these tables; in studies checked, under half for an unresolved V gene and the rest for unknown reasons. The sample profile shows some 10,000 clones; roughly nine tenths of them were found once. The top ten hold over 1.5% of the sample. Here the chain combines TRBV4-1 and TRBJ1-6, with TRBD1 tentatively as D gene (5 bases match). Sequenced here: blood, sampled from a patient who underwent chemoradiotherapy. This clonotype was obtained from a human donor with HPV-associated anogenital cancer. CDR3 sequence: CASSPRGGNSPLHF. The DNA is TGCGCCAGCAGCCCACGCGGGGGGAATTCACCCCTCCACTTT.